Listed below are T cell receptor beta chains from one sample, sequenced in a study of blood T cell repertoires in COVID-19. Repertoires were generated with immunoSEQ multiplex PCR, while TCRdb's copy carries only in-frame clones and drops some. The table has about 190,000 clones, approximately 79% seen once; the top ten hold under 15%. Sequenced material: peripheral blood. The receptors derive from a woman aged 50 to 60 with acute or convalescent COVID-19. Each CDR3 is given with its conserved first and last residue. A D gene is named only where the DNA matches it firmly. Only some rows state a clone size, as once, few, many or a class for expanded clones.

16 | few | TRBJ2-1 | TRBD2 | TRBV11-2 | CASSLELAGSYNEQFF | TGTGCCAGCAGCTTAGAGCTAGCGGGCTCCTACAATGAGCAGTTCTTC
14 | . | TRBJ1-4 | TRBD1 | TRBV27 | CASRRGQLNEKLFF | TGTGCCAGCAGGCGGGGACAGCTAAATGAAAAACTGTTTTTT
17 | . | TRBJ1-2 | TRBD1 | TRBV5-4 | CASSLDRPPLTNYGYTF | TGTGCCAGCAGTTTGGACAGGCCTCCCCTAACTAACTATGGCTACACCTTC
15 | . | TRBJ2-1 | TRBD2 | TRBV9 | CASSVGTSGNNEQFF | TGTGCCAGCAGCGTCGGGACTAGCGGAAACAATGAGCAGTTCTTC
16 | . | TRBJ2-2 | . | TRBV21-1 | CASSKVGRVNTGELFF | TGTGCCAGCAGCAAAGTCGGGAGAGTAAACACCGGGGAGCTGTTTTTT
12 | few | TRBJ1-2 | . | TRBV30 | CAWSSGNYGYTF | TGTGCCTGGAGTTCGGGGAACTATGGCTACACCTTC
14 | . | TRBJ2-7 | TRBD1 | TRBV28 | CASISGTGGKEQYF | TGTGCCAGCATCTCCGGGACAGGGGGTAAAGAGCAGTACTTC
14 | . | TRBJ2-4 | . | TRBV19 | CASSITGNKNIQYF | TGTGCCAGTAGTATCACAGGAAACAAAAACATTCAGTACTTC
16 | . | TRBJ2-3 | TRBD2 | TRBV7-8 | CASSSRFAGGTDTQYF | TGTGCCAGCAGCTCCCGTTTCGCGGGGGGCACAGATACGCAGTATTTT
15 | . | TRBJ1-6 | TRBD1 | TRBV5-4 | CASSPETGSNSPLHF | TGTGCCAGCAGCCCAGAGACAGGGAGTAATTCACCCCTCCACTTT
18 | . | TRBJ2-7 | TRBD2 | TRBV28 | CASSQIAGALMGSYEQYF | TGTGCCAGCAGTCAGATAGCGGGAGCCCTAATGGGCTCCTACGAGCAGTACTTC
14 | . | TRBJ2-3 | TRBD2 | TRBV12-5 | CASGPGTSGDTQYF | TGTGCTAGTGGCCCCGGGACTAGCGGGGATACGCAGTATTTT
13 | . | TRBJ2-5 | TRBD1 | TRBV15 | CATSRGGDRAQYF | TGTGCCACCAGCAGAGGGGGGGACAGGGCCCAGTACTTC
15 | . | TRBJ1-2 | TRBD1 | TRBV14 | CASSQGGQYNYGYTF | TGTGCCAGCAGCCAAGGGGGACAGTATAACTATGGCTACACCTTC
15 | . | TRBJ1-5 | . | TRBV15 | CATSRDLGRGQPQHF | TGTGCCACCAGCAGAGATCTCGGCAGAGGGCAGCCCCAGCATTTT
13 | . | TRBJ1-1 | . | TRBV19 | CASNKGRAEEAFF | TGTGCCAGTAACAAGGGGAGGGCGGAGGAAGCTTTCTTT
17 | . | TRBJ2-7 | TRBD2 | TRBV7-2 | CASSPQVASGSSYEQYF | TGTGCCAGCAGCCCGCAGGTGGCTAGCGGGAGTTCCTACGAGCAGTACTTC
14 | . | TRBJ2-7 | . | TRBV11-2 | CASSPGTVTYEQYF | TGTGCCAGCAGCCCTGGAACAGTAACCTACGAGCAGTACTTC
14 | . | TRBJ2-7 | . | TRBV5-5 | CASSLTGRGYEQYF | TGTGCCAGCAGCTTGACAGGGCGGGGGTACGAGCAGTACTTC
14 | . | TRBJ2-3 | . | TRBV3-1/TRBV3-2 | CASSQGSSTDTQYF | TGTGCCAGCAGCCAAGGGAGTAGCACAGATACGCAGTATTTT
14 | . | TRBJ2-7 | . | TRBV18 | CASSPFRGSYEQYF | TGTGCCAGCTCACCGTTCAGGGGCTCCTACGAGCAGTACTTC
14 | once | TRBJ1-1 | . | TRBV18 | CASSPAGVNTEAFF | TGTGCCAGCTCACCAGCAGGGGTGAACACTGAAGCTTTCTTT
13 | few | TRBJ1-1 | . | TRBV28 | CASSLQVNTEAFF | TGTGCCAGCAGTTTACAGGTGAACACTGAAGCTTTCTTT
13 | . | TRBJ1-5 | . | TRBV19 | CASTTVSNQPQHF | TGTGCCAGTACGACAGTTAGCAATCAGCCCCAGCATTTT
14 | . | TRBJ1-5 | . | TRBV10-3 | CAISQGGGNQPQHF | TGTGCCATTTCTCAGGGCGGCGGCAATCAGCCCCAGCATTTT
14 | . | TRBJ1-3 | . | TRBV7-2 | CASSSAGSGNTIYF | TGTGCCAGCAGCTCCGCGGGGTCTGGAAACACCATATATTTT
20 | . | TRBJ2-3 | TRBD2 | TRBV4-1 | CASSHPRLAGEDGESDTQYF | TGCGCCAGCAGCCACCCTCGACTAGCGGGAGAGGATGGGGAGTCAGATACGCAGTATTTT
15 | . | TRBJ2-7 | . | TRBV6-6 | CASSYSLTLEDEQYF | TGTGCCAGCAGTTACTCTCTCACTTTAGAGGACGAGCAGTACTTC
16 | few | TRBJ2-6 | TRBD1 | TRBV6-1 | CASSEQGAAGANVLTF | TGTGCCAGCAGTGAACAGGGGGCCGCTGGGGCCAACGTCCTGACTTTC
16 | . | TRBJ2-5 | TRBD1 | TRBV25-1 | CASSESLYRGYETQYF | TGTGCCAGCAGTGAATCCTTATACAGGGGGTATGAGACCCAGTACTTC
14 | . | TRBJ1-2 | TRBD1 | TRBV9 | CASSGGQGYYGYTF | TGTGCCAGCAGCGGGGGACAGGGCTACTATGGCTACACCTTC
15 | once | TRBJ2-7 | TRBD1 | TRBV2 | CASSKRGLVGYEQYF | TGTGCCAGCAGCAAAAGGGGGCTAGTAGGCTACGAGCAGTACTTC
17 | . | TRBJ1-6 | TRBD1 | TRBV7-2 | CASSSPGGSSYNSPLHF | TGTGCCAGCAGCTCGCCAGGGGGCAGCTCCTATAATTCACCCCTCCACTTT
18 | . | TRBJ1-5 | TRBD1 | TRBV19 | CASSMIWSGGRGNQPQHF | TGTGCCAGTAGTATGATCTGGTCAGGGGGCAGAGGCAATCAGCCCCAGCATTTT
14 | . | TRBJ1-2 | TRBD1 | TRBV19 | CASSMTGVNSGYTF | TGTGCCAGTAGTATGACAGGGGTTAATTCTGGCTACACCTTC
15 | few | TRBJ1-4 | TRBD1 | TRBV11-3 | CASSSNRGKNEKLFF | TGTGCCAGCAGCTCGAACAGGGGGAAAAATGAAAAACTGTTTTTT
14 | . | TRBJ1-2 | TRBD1 | TRBV6-5 | CASRRDRVNYGYTF | TGTGCCAGCAGACGGGACAGGGTTAACTATGGCTACACCTTC
15 | . | TRBJ2-1 | . | TRBV6-5 | CASILGGGYYNEQFF | TGTGCCAGCATCCTGGGTGGAGGGTACTACAATGAGCAGTTCTTC
13 | few | TRBJ1-1 | . | TRBV13 | CASSFQMNTEAFF | TGTGCCAGCAGCTTCCAGATGAACACTGAAGCTTTCTTT
14 | . | TRBJ1-5 | . | TRBV5-5 | CASSLAGNNQPQHF | TGTGCCAGCAGCTTGGCAGGGAACAATCAGCCCCAGCATTTT
17 | . | TRBJ2-3 | . | TRBV19 | CASSIERTWTDLDTQYF | TGTGCCAGTAGTATAGAACGGACATGGACCGACCTTGATACGCAGTATTTT
16 | . | TRBJ2-2 | TRBD1 | TRBV4-1 | CASRLNGQANTGELFF | TGCGCCAGCAGGCTAAACGGACAGGCGAACACCGGGGAGCTGTTTTTT
15 | . | TRBJ2-1 | . | TRBV13 | CASSLGLAIYNEQFF | TGTGCCAGCAGCTTGGGGTTAGCGATTTACAATGAGCAGTTCTTC
15 | . | TRBJ2-7 | TRBD2 | TRBV4-1 | CASSQRGSREGEQYF | TGCGCCAGCAGCCAAAGAGGTTCCAGGGAGGGCGAGCAGTACTTC
14 | . | TRBJ1-2 | . | TRBV2 | CASKKLGAGLGYTF | TGTGCCAGCAAGAAACTGGGGGCTGGTCTTGGCTACACCTTC
14 | . | TRBJ1-1 | . | TRBV18 | CASSPPVARLEAFF | TGTGCCAGCTCACCTCCAGTGGCGAGGCTTGAAGCTTTCTTT
12 | . | TRBJ2-7 | . | TRBV7-8 | CASSPHEGEQYF | TGTGCCAGCAGCCCTCATGAGGGCGAGCAGTACTTC
15 | . | TRBJ1-2 | TRBD1 | TRBV7-2 | CASSLGAGGGYGYTF | TGTGCCAGCAGCTTAGGGGCAGGGGGAGGCTATGGCTACACCTTC
12 | . | TRBJ1-5 | . | TRBV19 | CASSYKNQPQHF | TGTGCCAGTAGTTACAAGAACCAGCCCCAGCATTTT
14 | . | TRBJ2-2 | . | TRBV18 | CASSPWPNTGELFF | TGTGCCAGCTCACCATGGCCGAACACCGGGGAGCTGTTTTTT
15 | . | TRBJ2-2 | . | TRBV27 | CASSLSSVRTGELFF | TGTGCCAGCAGTTTGTCTAGCGTCAGAACCGGGGAGCTGTTTTTT
15 | . | TRBJ1-2 | TRBD1 | TRBV6-5 | CASSYAQGVGYGYTF | TGTGCCAGCAGTTACGCACAGGGGGTTGGCTATGGCTACACCTTC
15 | . | TRBJ1-2 | . | TRBV27 | CASTPRSGPNYGYTF | TGTGCCAGCACCCCCCGGTCAGGCCCTAACTATGGCTACACCTTC
14 | few | TRBJ2-5 | . | TRBV5-1 | CASSFGGGQETQYF | TGCGCCAGCAGCTTTGGAGGAGGGCAAGAGACCCAGTACTTC
11 | . | TRBJ2-7 | . | TRBV2 | CASRQSYEQYF | TGTGCCAGCAGACAGAGCTACGAGCAGTACTTC
12 | . | TRBJ2-3 | . | TRBV2 | CASTYSTDTQYF | TGTGCCAGCACCTATTCCACAGATACGCAGTATTTT
15 | . | TRBJ2-7 | TRBD2 | TRBV20-1 | CSASDSGRALGEQYF | TGCAGTGCTAGTGATAGCGGGAGGGCCCTGGGCGAGCAGTACTTC
16 | . | TRBJ1-5 | TRBD1 | TRBV7-2 | CASSSWTGGGNQPQHF | TGTGCCAGCAGCTCATGGACAGGGGGGGGCAATCAGCCCCAGCATTTT